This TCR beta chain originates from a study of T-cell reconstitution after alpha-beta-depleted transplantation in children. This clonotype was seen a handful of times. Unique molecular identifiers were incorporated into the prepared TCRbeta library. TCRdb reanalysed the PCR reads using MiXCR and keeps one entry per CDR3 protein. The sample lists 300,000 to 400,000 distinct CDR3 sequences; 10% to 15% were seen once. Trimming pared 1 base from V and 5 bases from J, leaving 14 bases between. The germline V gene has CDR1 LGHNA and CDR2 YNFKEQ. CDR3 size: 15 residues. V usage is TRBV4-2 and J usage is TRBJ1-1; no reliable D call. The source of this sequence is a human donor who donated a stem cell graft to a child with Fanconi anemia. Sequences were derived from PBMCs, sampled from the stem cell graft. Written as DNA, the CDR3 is TGTGCCAGCAGCCAAGTGGCAAGCCCCCAGACTGAAGCTTTCTTT. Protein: CASSQVASPQTEAFF.